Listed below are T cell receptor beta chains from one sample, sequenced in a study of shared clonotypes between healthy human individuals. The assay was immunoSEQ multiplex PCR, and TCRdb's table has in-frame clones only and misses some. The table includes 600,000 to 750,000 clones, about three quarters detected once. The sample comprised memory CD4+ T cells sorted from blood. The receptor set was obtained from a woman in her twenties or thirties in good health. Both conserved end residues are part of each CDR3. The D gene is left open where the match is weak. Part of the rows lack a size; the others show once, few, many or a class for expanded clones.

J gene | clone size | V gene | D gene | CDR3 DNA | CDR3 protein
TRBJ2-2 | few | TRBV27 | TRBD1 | TGTGCCAGCAGCCGGACAGGGTCTTACACCGGGGAGCTGTTTTTT | CASSRTGSYTGELFF
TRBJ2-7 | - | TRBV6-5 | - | TGTGCCAGCAGGAACCACGGGCTGGGGGAGCAGTACTTC | CASRNHGLGEQYF
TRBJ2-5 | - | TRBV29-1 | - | TGCAGCATATTAAACCGCGAGACCCAGTACTTC | CSILNRETQYF
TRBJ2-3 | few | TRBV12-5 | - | TGTGCTAGTGGTTTGGCCAACACAGATACGCAGTATTTT | CASGLANTDTQYF
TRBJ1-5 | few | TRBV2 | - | TGTGCCAGCACCTTAGGCCTGGGCAATCAGCCCCAGCATTTT | CASTLGLGNQPQHF
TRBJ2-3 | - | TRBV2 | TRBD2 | TGTGCCAGCAGCCTGGGACTAGCGGGAGGGCCATTTCCCGCAGATACGCAGTATTTT | CASSLGLAGGPFPADTQYF
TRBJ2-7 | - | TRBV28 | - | TGTGCCAGCAGGCCATCCTCGAGGGGCTGGGAGCAGTACTTC | CASRPSSRGWEQYF
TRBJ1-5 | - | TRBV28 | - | TGTGCCAGCAGTCATCAGAAACCAGATCAGCCCCAGCATTTT | CASSHQKPDQPQHF
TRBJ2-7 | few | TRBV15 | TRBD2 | TGTGCCACCAGCGCCGGAAGGTTGACTAGCGGGAGTAGAACCTACGAGCAGTACTTC | CATSAGRLTSGSRTYEQYF
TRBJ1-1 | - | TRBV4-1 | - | TGCGCCAGCAGCCAAGATCGTGTGGGGGAGAACACTGAAGCTTTCTTT | CASSQDRVGENTEAFF
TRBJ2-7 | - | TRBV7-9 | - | TGTGCCAGCAGCGCGTGGCTTAGCGGAGGCACCTACGAGCAGTACTTC | CASSAWLSGGTYEQYF
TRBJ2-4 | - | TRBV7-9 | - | TGTGCCAGCAGCGCTCGACAGGACTCGAAAAACATTCAGTACTTC | CASSARQDSKNIQYF
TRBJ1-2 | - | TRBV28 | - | TGTGCCAGCAGTCCCCAAGCGAGGGGCTACACCTTC | CASSPQARGYTF
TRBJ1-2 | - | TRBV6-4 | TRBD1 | TGTGCCAGCAGTGCATCAGGGGGCTATGGCTACACCTTC | CASSASGGYGYTF
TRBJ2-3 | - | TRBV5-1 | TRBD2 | TGCGCCAGCAGACGGGGACTAGCGGGAGGGAATACGCAGTATTTT | CASRRGLAGGNTQYF
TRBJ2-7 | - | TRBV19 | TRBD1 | TGTGCCAGCACCGCCGGGACAGGAGTAGGCGAGCAGTACTTC | CASTAGTGVGEQYF
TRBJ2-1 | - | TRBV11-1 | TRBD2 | TGTGCCAGCAGCTTAGGGCTTGCGGGAGGCGGCAATGAGCAGTTCTTC | CASSLGLAGGGNEQFF
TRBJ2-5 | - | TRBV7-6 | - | TGTGCCAGCAGCTCCAGGCTCGGAGAGACCCAGTACTTC | CASSSRLGETQYF
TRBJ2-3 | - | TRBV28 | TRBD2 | TGTGCCAGCAGTCCCCATCTCGGACTAGCGGGAATGTATGGAGATACGCAGTATTTT | CASSPHLGLAGMYGDTQYF
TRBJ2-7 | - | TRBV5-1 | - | TGCGCCAGCAGCTTGGGTGACAGGATTTCTGGGTACGAGCAGTACTTC | CASSLGDRISGYEQYF
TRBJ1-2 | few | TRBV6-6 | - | TGTGCCAGCAGACGCGACAGAAGCGGCTACACCTTC | CASRRDRSGYTF
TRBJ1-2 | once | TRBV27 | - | TGTGCCAGTAGACGCGTCGGCCCTACTAACTATGGCTACACTTTC | CASRRVGPTNYGYTF
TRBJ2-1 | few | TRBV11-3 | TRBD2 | TGTGCCAGCAGCTTAGTCCGGTCGGGACTAGGTCGCTACAATGAGCAGTTCTTC | CASSLVRSGLGRYNEQFF
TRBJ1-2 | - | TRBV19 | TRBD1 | TGTGCCAGTCATCAGAACAGGGGCCGGACCGAGGCTTACACCTTC | CASHQNRGRTEAYTF
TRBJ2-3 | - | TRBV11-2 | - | TGTGCCAGCAGCTCATCTTTCCTAGGGATGCAGTATTTT | CASSSSFLGMQYF
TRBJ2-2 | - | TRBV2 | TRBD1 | TGTGCCAGCAGGTCCGGGACAGGGAATGCCGGGGAGCTGTTTTTT | CASRSGTGNAGELFF
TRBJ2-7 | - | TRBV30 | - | TGTGCCTGGAGTGACAGCTCCTACGAGCAGTACTTC | CAWSDSSYEQYF
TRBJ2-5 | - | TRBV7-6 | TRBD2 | TGTGCCAGCAGCTTAGACCTAACTAGCGGGAGTGAGACCCAGTACTTC | CASSLDLTSGSETQYF
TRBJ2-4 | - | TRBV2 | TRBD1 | TGTGCCAGCAGTGACCAGGGGGTGGCCAAAAACATTCAGTACTTC | CASSDQGVAKNIQYF
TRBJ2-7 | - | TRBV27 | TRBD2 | TGTGCCAGCAGTCATCTAGCGGAGGGCTACGAGCAGTACTTC | CASSHLAEGYEQYF
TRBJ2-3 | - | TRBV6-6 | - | TGTGCCAGCAGTGGGGCAGATACGCAGTATTTT | CASSGADTQYF
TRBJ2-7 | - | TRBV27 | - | TGTGCCAGCAGTTTAACAGGATTTTACGAGCAGTACTTC | CASSLTGFYEQYF
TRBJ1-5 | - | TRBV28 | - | TGTGCCAGCAGACCCGGGACGGTTAGCAATCAGCCCCAGCATTTT | CASRPGTVSNQPQHF
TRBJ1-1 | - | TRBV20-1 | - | TGCAGTGTCCTTTGGAACACTGAAGCTTTCTTT | CSVLWNTEAFF
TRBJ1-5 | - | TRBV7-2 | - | TGTGCCAGCAGCTTAGTATATTTTTCGGCTCAGCCCCAGCATTTT | CASSLVYFSAQPQHF
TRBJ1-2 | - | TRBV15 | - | TGTGCCACCAGCAGCTACAGGGAGGCCTATGGCTACACCTTC | CATSSYREAYGYTF
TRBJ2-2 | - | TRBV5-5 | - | TGTGCCAGCAGCTTCAACAGACAGGGACTCACCGGGGAGCTGTTTTTT | CASSFNRQGLTGELFF